Listed below are T cell receptor beta chains from one sample, sequenced in a study of T cells in Graves' hyperthyroidism and ophthalmopathy. Each CDR3 protein gets one entry after TCRdb re-called the multiplex PCR reads with MiXCR. This repertoire shows about 400,000 distinct CDR3 sequences, around 16% found once; its top ten account for 7.5% to 8%. The sequenced material came from blood. These receptors were taken from a woman younger than 30 with Graves' hyperthyroidism. The CDR3 runs from the conserved cysteine through the conserved F or W. A D gene is named only where the DNA matches it firmly. Where a row states a size, it is once, few, many or the class of an expanded clone; other rows omit it.

V: TRBV30
size: many
J: TRBJ1-3
D: NA
CDR3: CAWSPQEYTIYF
DNA: TGTGCCTGGAGTCCCCAGGAGTACACCATATATTTT

V: TRBV27
size: few
J: TRBJ2-2
D: NA
CDR3: CASSLHPTGFGELFF
DNA: TGTGCCAGCAGCCTGCACCCAACAGGGTTCGGGGAGCTGTTTTTT

V: TRBV7-8
size: many
J: TRBJ1-2
D: NA
CDR3: CASSLFRDNYGYTF
DNA: TGTGCCAGCAGCTTATTCAGGGACAACTATGGCTACACCTTC

V: TRBV6-2/TRBV6-3
size: many
J: TRBJ2-7
D: TRBD2
CDR3: CASSYRASGSYEQYF
DNA: TGTGCCAGCAGTTACCGGGCTAGCGGATCCTACGAGCAGTACTTC

V: TRBV12-3/TRBV12-4
size: few
J: TRBJ2-7
D: NA
CDR3: CASSPDFSYEQYF
DNA: TGTGCCAGCAGCCCGGACTTTTCCTACGAGCAGTACTTC

V: TRBV2
size: many
J: TRBJ1-5
D: NA
CDR3: CASSELSGSFNQPQHF
DNA: TGTGCCAGCAGTGAGCTATCAGGGTCCTTCAATCAGCCCCAGCATTTT

V: TRBV2
size: few
J: TRBJ1-1
D: NA
CDR3: CASRVTVISSRNTEAFF
DNA: TGTGCCAGCAGGGTGACAGTTATTTCTTCTAGGAACACTGAAGCTTTCTTT

V: TRBV12-5
size: many
J: TRBJ2-3
D: TRBD2
CDR3: CASGLVRTSGTDTQYF
DNA: TGTGCTAGTGGTTTGGTACGGACTAGCGGCACAGATACGCAGTATTTT

V: TRBV5-1
size: many
J: TRBJ1-1
D: NA
CDR3: CASSLYVGQPNTEAFF
DNA: TGCGCCAGCAGCTTGTATGTAGGACAGCCGAACACTGAAGCTTTCTTT

V: TRBV29-1
size: many
J: TRBJ1-1
D: TRBD1
CDR3: CSAPLTGRTEAFF
DNA: TGCAGCGCCCCCCTGACAGGGCGAACTGAAGCTTTCTTT

V: TRBV7-8
size: NA
J: TRBJ2-5
D: TRBD2
CDR3: CASSLTPGLAGGGETQYF
DNA: TGTGCCAGCAGCTTAACTCCGGGACTAGCGGGGGGAGGAGAGACCCAGTACTTC

V: TRBV12-3/TRBV12-4
size: many
J: TRBJ1-2
D: NA
CDR3: CASSLQGVVYGYTF
DNA: TGTGCCAGCAGTTTACAGGGAGTAGTCTATGGCTACACCTTC

V: TRBV12-3/TRBV12-4
size: many
J: TRBJ1-2
D: TRBD1
CDR3: CASSLIWTGANGRYGYTF
DNA: TGTGCCAGCAGTTTAATTTGGACAGGGGCTAACGGAAGGTATGGCTACACCTTC

V: TRBV29-1
size: NA
J: TRBJ1-2
D: TRBD1
CDR3: CASGGTVYGYTF
DNA: TGCGCGTCGGGGGGGACAGTCTATGGCTACACCTTC